Sequencing of this T cell receptor beta chain was carried out in a study of T cells in Graves' hyperthyroidism and ophthalmopathy. TCR beta CDR3 regions were amplified from RNA transcripts. The TCR CDR3 first-round RT-PCR relied on the HTBI primer set. In TCRdb, the multiplex PCR reads were re-called with MiXCR into one record per CDR3 protein. The table records under 450,000 distinct CDR3 sequences, roughly a sixth of them present only once. On this clonotype itself: The antigen remains undetermined.

Clinicians diagnosed patients from clinical symptoms, serum thyroxine and TRAb, thyroid ultrasound and orbital computed tomography. Ahead of any ophthalmopathy symptoms, the blood sample was obtained at the first diagnosis of hyperthyroidism. Findings and caveats of the study: Within blood appeared most thyroid clonotypes that had expanded above 0.001.

This clonotype originated in a woman aged 30 to 39 with Graves' hyperthyroidism that later progressed to Graves' ophthalmopathy. Sequenced sample: blood.

CDR3 sequence (DNA): TGCGCCAGCAGTGAGTCTAACGTCAATGAGCAGTTCTTC. This encodes CASSESNVNEQFF. The chain has TRBV10-2 and TRBJ2-1, with no clear D. CDR1 and CDR2 from the germline V gene are WSHSY and SAAADI. Between the trimmed V and J ends, which lost 0 bases and 6 bases, there was a span of 6 bases. There are 13 residues in the CDR3.